Presented here are 29 T cell receptor beta chains from one specimen sequenced in a study of blood T cell repertoires in COVID-19. TCRdb's table, derived via immunoSEQ multiplex PCR, lists solely in-frame clones and lacks some. Of 250,000 to 350,000 clones in the sample, roughly 85% were seen once. Source material: PBMCs or T cells enriched from blood (not recorded which). The receptors were sampled from a woman between 35 and 50 years old who had recovered from COVID-19.

This chain uses TRBV19 with TRBJ2-1; D is possibly TRBD1 (6 bases). This CDR3 spans 14 amino acids. Germline values: CDR1 LNHDA, CDR2 SQIVND (reference sequence). Trimming stripped 4 bases from V and 6 bases from J, with 13 bases between. The CDR3 spells CASSKRTVGNEQFF. CDR3 nucleotide sequence: TGTGCCAGTAGTAAACGGACAGTTGGCAATGAGCAGTTCTTC.

In its sample, this clone was seen once. The genes are TRBV5-1 and TRBJ1-5; 9 nucleotides align to TRBD1. Germline V gene sequence: CDR1 SGHRS, CDR2 YFSETQ. This CDR3 region has 16 residues. V dropped 0 bases and J dropped 3; count of bases not matched to a gene: 4. The CDR3 DNA sequence: TGCGCCAGCAGCTTGGGGACAGGGGTAGACAATCAGCCCCAGCATTTT. Encoded protein: CASSLGTGVDNQPQHF.

The chain joins TRBV7-9 to TRBJ1-6, with D perhaps TRBD1 (5 bases). V lost 8 bases and J 7 bases, leaving 18 bases between the germline ends. CDR3 size: 15 residues. In germline, CDR1 is SEHNR, CDR2 FQNEAQ (reference sequence). The DNA of the CDR3 is TGTGCCAGCTCGCACGCAGGGACTAACAATTCACCCCTCCACTTT. Protein: CASSHAGTNNSPLHF.

The rearrangement joins TRBV14 to TRBJ2-7, with 10 bases fitting TRBD2. Germline V gene lookup returns CDR1 SGHDN and CDR2 FVKESK. The V gene end was trimmed by 4 bases and the J gene end by 5 bases; junction bases not matched to a gene: 11. The CDR3 sequence is 16 residues long. The CDR3 loop is CASSLLAGVGRNEQYF. The CDR3 DNA follows: TGTGCCAGCAGCCTTCTAGCGGGAGTAGGTAGGAACGAGCAGTACTTC.

Here the CDR3 DNA reads TGTGCCATCAGTGACAGGGGGCGAGAGGATGGCTACACCTTC. Encoded protein: CAISDRGREDGYTF. The V call is TRBV10-3, the J call TRBJ1-2, with 8 bases lining up with TRBD1. CDR3 length: 14 amino acids. Germline lookup yields CDR1 ENHRY and CDR2 SYGVKD. V lost 3 bases, J lost 6 bases, and 6 bases stayed unmatched.

This sequence joins TRBV18 and TRBJ2-1; D is perhaps TRBD2 (5 bases). CDR3 size: 13 residues. Trimming took 6 bases from V and 8 from J, leaving 14 bases between them. CDR1 is KGHSH and CDR2 is LQKENI in the germline V gene. The CDR3 region has the DNA TGTGCCAGCTCCGGCGGGTTTAGGGATGAGCAGTTCTTC. Translating gives CASSGGFRDEQFF. Full variable domain (missing parts from reference TRBV18 and TRBJ2-1): NAGVMQNPRHLVRRRGQEARLRCSPMKGHSHVYWYRQLPEEGLKFMVYLQKENIIDESGMPKERFSAEFPKEGPSILRIQQVVRGDSAAYFCASSGGFRDEQFFGPGTRLTVL.

V usage is TRBV5-4 and J usage is TRBJ2-5; TRBD2 agrees at 11 bases. The V gene's germline CDR1 is SGHNT and CDR2 YYREEE (reference sequence). CDR3 length equals 15 residues. Germline trimming cut 4 bases from V and 5 bases from J; bases unmatched to any gene: 7. The CDR3 nucleotides read TGTGCCAGCAGCGTCCCCGGGACTAGCGGCGAGACCCAGTACTTC. It yields the protein CASSVPGTSGETQYF.

The V and J genes are TRBV5-1 and TRBJ2-7, with D perhaps matching TRBD2 (6 bases). This CDR3 has 14 residues. V was cut by 7 bases and J by 2 bases, with 16 bases left in between. Germline assignment: CDR1 SGHRS and CDR2 YFSETQ. The CDR3 protein is CASGGGPGAYEQYF. CDR3 nucleotide sequence: TGCGCCAGCGGAGGCGGCCCGGGGGCCTACGAGCAGTACTTC.

This clone was seen only once. The chain uses TRBV7-3 and TRBJ1-5, with TRBD1 matching over 10 bases. CDR3 length equals 20 residues. The V gene end was trimmed by 4 bases and the J gene end by 4 bases; junction bases not matched to a gene: 19. Per germline, CDR1 SGHTA and CDR2 FQGTGA. CDR3 amino acids: CASSSNRDRGLSGGNQPQHF. DNA of the CDR3: TGTGCCAGCAGCTCCAACCGGGACAGGGGACTCTCCGGGGGAAATCAGCCCCAGCATTTT.

This clone was seen only once. This chain uses TRBV19 with TRBJ1-5; a weak D match, TRBD1 (5 bases). Germline V CDR1 and CDR2: LNHDA, SQIVND (reference sequence). Trimming took 6 bases from V and 4 from J, leaving 10 bases between them. The CDR3 spans 13 residues. The CDR3 is CASRPQGNQPQHF. CDR3 nucleotides: TGTGCCAGTAGGCCCCAGGGTAATCAGCCCCAGCATTTT.

The chain recombines TRBV3-1 (or the pseudogene TRBV3-2) with TRBJ2-7; D not resolved. Trimming left V 0 bases short and J 4 bases short, with 10 bases between. This CDR3 contains 14 residues. Per the germline V gene, CDR1 is LGHDT and CDR2 is YNNKEL (reference sequence). The CDR3 region has the DNA TGTGCCAGCAGCCAAGATGGGCCAATTTACGAGCAGTACTTC. It is translated as CASSQDGPIYEQYF.

V gene TRBV3-1 (or the pseudogene TRBV3-2) combines with J gene TRBJ2-2; a possible D gene is TRBD2 (6 bases). Germline V gene data show CDR1 as LGHDT and CDR2 as YNNKEL (reference sequence). The CDR3 runs 15 residues. V was pared by 4 bases and J by 6 bases, with 15 bases between. The CDR3 bases are TGTGCCAGCAGCCGGGGCGGGACGCCGGCCGGGGAGCTGTTTTTT. It encodes CASSRGGTPAGELFF.

This clone was picked up one time. The chain is built from TRBV6-2 or TRBV6-3 and TRBJ2-5, with D maybe TRBD2 (7 bases). Germline CDR1 and CDR2: MNHEY and SVGEGT. This CDR3 has 17 residues. Trimming shortened V by 2 bases and J by 5 bases, and 21 bases separated the two germline ends. The CDR3 sequence: CASSYGLEGGRKETQYF. The CDR3 DNA follows: TGTGCCAGCAGTTACGGGCTGGAGGGGGGGAGGAAGGAGACCCAGTACTTC.

V is TRBV4-1 and J is TRBJ2-5; TRBD1 is a possible D gene (5 bases). CDR1 MGHRA and CDR2 YSYEKL come from the germline V gene. V was pared by 5 bases and J by 1 base, with 17 bases between. The CDR3 loop spans 16 amino acids. The chain's CDR3 is CASSAPGKRAQETQYF. CDR3 bases: TGCGCCAGCAGCGCCCCAGGGAAGAGAGCCCAAGAGACCCAGTACTTC.

The CDR3 loop is CAWSGGTGGPYF. The CDR3 DNA reads as TGTGCCTGGAGTGGTGGGACAGGGGGTCCGTACTTC. J is TRBJ2-7 and V is TRBV30; 11 bases fit TRBD1. Per the germline V gene, CDR1 is GTSNPN and CDR2 is SVGIG (reference sequence). The CDR3 is 12 amino acids. Germline trimming cut 1 base from V and 12 bases from J; bases unmatched to any gene: 5.

V usage is TRBV19 and J usage is TRBJ2-1, with no clear D. V lost 9 bases to trimming and J lost 4 bases, with 19 bases between them. Germline CDR1 is LNHDA and CDR2 is SQIVND (reference sequence). This CDR3 comprises 15 residues. The CDR3 reads CASRPGPATYNEQFF. Written as DNA, the CDR3 is TGTGCCAGCCGCCCCGGCCCCGCGACATACAATGAGCAGTTCTTC.

This clone was detected only once. V gene TRBV10-3 combines with J gene TRBJ1-6; a possible D gene is TRBD1 (6 bases). CDR1 and CDR2 (germline): ENHRY, SYGVKD. The ends were cut back, 10 bases at V and 6 bases at J, with 13 bases in the middle. The CDR3 spans 13 residues. The CDR3 region has the DNA TGTGCCACGAGCCAGGGGAGTAATTCACCCCTCCACTTT. Protein product: CATSQGSNSPLHF.

This chain uses TRBV6-5 with TRBJ1-2, with D perhaps TRBD1 (6 bases). The V gene lost 7 bases and the J gene lost 0 bases, with 9 bases spanning the gap. CDR3 length: 13 residues. CDR1 MNHEY and CDR2 SVGAGI come from the germline V gene. The CDR3 sequence: CASNRVSNYGYTF. The CDR3 bases are TGTGCCAGCAACAGGGTCTCTAACTATGGCTACACCTTC.

CDR3 sequence (DNA): TGCGCCAGCAGCCAAGATGGCACAGGGCGACAGCCCCAGCATTTT. It specifies CASSQDGTGRQPQHF. J is TRBJ1-5 and V is TRBV4-3; D perhaps matches TRBD1 (6 bases). Germline V gene lookup returns CDR1 LGHNA and CDR2 YSLEER. The V gene lost 0 bases and the J gene lost 7 bases, with 13 bases spanning the gap. The CDR3 runs to 15 residues.

V usage is TRBV9 and J usage is TRBJ2-5; TRBD1 is a possible D gene (6 bases). Germline assignment: CDR1 SGDLS and CDR2 YYNGEE. The CDR3 runs to 16 residues. The V end lost 4 bases, the J end lost 4 bases, and 20 bases lay between the germline ends. As DNA, the CDR3 is TGTGCCAGCAGCCCCTCCCTCTACAGGGAAGGAGAGACCCAGTACTTC. Translated, it gives CASSPSLYREGETQYF.

The chain joins TRBV19 to TRBJ1-5; TRBD1 is a possible D gene (6 bases). Per the germline V gene, CDR1 is LNHDA and CDR2 is SQIVND (reference sequence). The CDR3 has 19 amino acids. V lost 0 bases and J lost 0, with 18 bases in between. The CDR3 nucleotides are TGTGCCAGTAGTATAGATCCGAGCTGGGGACACTTTAGCAATCAGCCCCAGCATTTT. This translates into CASSIDPSWGHFSNQPQHF.

The CDR3 here is CASPPGKCTGELFF. The CDR3 DNA sequence: TGTGCCAGCCCCCCGGGGAAGTGCACCGGGGAGCTGTTTTTT. The gene calls are TRBV21-1 and TRBJ2-2; the table's D call, TRBD2, was not checked against the DNA. TRBV21-1 is reported as a pseudogene. The CDR3 runs to 14 residues.

V gene TRBV4-3 combines with J gene TRBJ1-2; 7 positions agree with TRBD1. From germline, CDR1 is LGHNA and CDR2 YSLEER. V was clipped by 0 bases and J by 8 bases; unmatched bases: 9. The CDR3 totals 15 residues. For the CDR3, the DNA is TGCGCCAGCAGCCAAGATCCGGTGACAGGGCAGGGCTACACCTTC. This gives the protein CASSQDPVTGQGYTF.

The chain couples TRBV29-1 to TRBJ2-5, with 7 bases identical to TRBD2. This CDR3 has 15 residues. Germline V lookup: CDR1 SQVTM, CDR2 ANQGSEA. Germline trimming cut 5 bases from V and 4 bases from J; bases unmatched to any gene: 13. CDR3 sequence reads: CSVWSLGEGLETQYF. Here the CDR3 DNA reads TGCAGCGTTTGGTCATTGGGGGAGGGCCTAGAGACCCAGTACTTC.

This clone turned up a few times. V is TRBV10-1 and J is TRBJ2-3, with 8 bases lining up with TRBD2. There are 20 residues in the CDR3. V was pared by 0 bases and J by 4 bases, with 18 bases of the junction left unmatched. Germline V gene sequence: CDR1 WNHNN, CDR2 SYGVQD (reference sequence). The CDR3 bases are TGCGCCAGCAGTGAGTCAGATTTTAAGACCTCCGGGACTAGGGCAGATACGCAGTATTTT. It is translated as CASSESDFKTSGTRADTQYF.

The V call is TRBV5-1, the J call TRBJ2-7; 12 positions agree with TRBD2. CDR3 length: 16 residues. The germline V gene has CDR1 SGHRS and CDR2 YFSETQ. The V segment lost 4 bases and the J segment 5 bases; nucleotides outside the gene matches: 10. The CDR3 nucleotides are TGCGCCAGCAGCGGAGGGGCTAGCGGGAGGGCCGACGAGCAGTACTTC. Encoded protein: CASSGGASGRADEQYF.

The chain is built from TRBV15 and TRBJ1-4; D is undetermined. V lost 4 bases and J 5 bases, leaving 14 bases between the germline ends. The CDR3 extends over 15 amino acids. CDR1 and CDR2 (germline): LNHNV, YYDKDF (reference sequence). The CDR3 DNA reads as TGTGCCACCAGCACTTGGGGAGGCTCAAATGAAAAACTGTTTTTT. The encoded protein is CATSTWGGSNEKLFF.

This chain uses TRBV6-5 with TRBJ1-2, with D uncertain. Per the germline V gene, CDR1 is MNHEY and CDR2 is SVGAGI. V was shortened by 0 bases and J by 7 bases, with 18 bases between the two germline ends. This CDR3 is 16 amino acids long. The CDR3 nucleotides are TGTGCCAGCAGTTACTCAAACCGGGGTTATAGGGCTGGCTACACCTTC. Translated: CASSYSNRGYRAGYTF.

This clone was recorded only once. The gene calls are TRBV1 and TRBJ2-1; the table gives TRBD2 as D, unverified against the DNA. TRBV1 is a documented pseudogene. The CDR3 contains 20 residues. CDR3 sequence reads: CTSSQDQAPGNSGSFYEQFF. The CDR3 coding sequence is TGCACCAGCAGCCAAGATCAGGCCCCAGGTAATAGCGGGAGTTTCTATGAGCAGTTCTTC.